Listed here is a single TCR beta chain. The antigen is undetermined. An absence of ophthalmopathy progression within 18 months meant stable Graves' hyperthyroidism. Aged 18 to 65, the patients had hyperthyroidism that was newly diagnosed and had lasted under 2 months. This entry comes from a study of T cells in Graves' hyperthyroidism and ophthalmopathy. General study results and limits: Ophthalmopathy was distinguished from stable hyperthyroidism by 13 V-J signatures.

This CDR3 region has 13 residues. CDR1 is MNHEY and CDR2 is SVGEGT in the germline V gene. What was amplified from RNA transcripts were TCR beta CDR3 regions. First-round RT-PCR with HTBI primers amplified the TCR CDR3 region. In TCRdb, the multiplex PCR reads were re-called with MiXCR into one record per CDR3 protein. There are almost 600,000 distinct CDR3 sequences in the sample; 40% to 55% occur only once, and around 7.7% lies in the top ten. Source material: peripheral blood or thyroid tissue (not recorded which). This sequence originates from a woman aged 18-35 years with Graves' hyperthyroidism. This sequence joins TRBV6-2 or TRBV6-3 and TRBJ2-7; possibly TRBD1 or TRBD2 for D (5 bases each). CDR3 sequence reads: CASRDAYPYEQYF. In nucleotides, the CDR3 is TGTGCTTCCCGGGACGCGTACCCCTACGAGCAGTACTTC.